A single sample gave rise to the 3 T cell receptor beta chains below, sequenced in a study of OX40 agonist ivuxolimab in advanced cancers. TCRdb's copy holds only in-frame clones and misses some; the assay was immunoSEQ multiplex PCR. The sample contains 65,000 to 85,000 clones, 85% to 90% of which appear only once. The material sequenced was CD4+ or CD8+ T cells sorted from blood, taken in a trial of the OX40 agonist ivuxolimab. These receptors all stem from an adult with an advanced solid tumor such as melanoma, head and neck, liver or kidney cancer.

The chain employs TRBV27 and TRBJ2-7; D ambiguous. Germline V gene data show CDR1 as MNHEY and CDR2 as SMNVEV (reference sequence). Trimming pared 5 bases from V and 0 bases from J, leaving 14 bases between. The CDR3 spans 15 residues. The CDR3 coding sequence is TGTGCCAGCAGTCCATCCTCCAAAAGCTCCTACGAGCAGTACTTC. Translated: CASSPSSKSSYEQYF.

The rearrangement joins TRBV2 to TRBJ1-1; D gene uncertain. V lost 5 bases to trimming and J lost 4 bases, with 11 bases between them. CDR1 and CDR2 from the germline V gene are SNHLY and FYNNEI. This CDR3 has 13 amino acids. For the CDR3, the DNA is TGTGCCAGCAGTCGAGGGATCGGCACTGAAGCTTTCTTT. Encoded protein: CASSRGIGTEAFF.

CDR3 in amino acids: CASSLLRVIDEKLFF. In DNA form, the CDR3 reads TGTGCCAGCTCACTCTTGAGGGTAATTGATGAAAAACTGTTTTTT. The rearrangement joins TRBV18 to TRBJ1-4; no clear D gene. Trimming took off 4 bases at V and 6 bases at J, with 15 bases between the two ends. Germline V CDR1 and CDR2: KGHSH, LQKENI. This CDR3 region has 15 residues.